The 22 T cell receptor beta chains presented below share a single source sample, sequenced in a study of blood T cells in healthy people across ages. A J-beta primer mix and a sample-barcoded 5' primer were used in a second PCR of roughly 6 to 12 cycles. A single record per CDR3 protein comes from TCRdb applying MiXCR to the 5' RACE reads. Of about 730,000 distinct CDR3 sequences in the sample, 35% to 45% were seen once. Sequenced material: blood. Receptors originate from a woman between 55 and 75 years old in good health.

This sequence joins TRBV20-1 and TRBJ2-1; perhaps TRBD2 as D (6 bases). Deletions cut 6 bases from V and 9 bases from J, with 21 bases between. The CDR3 has 14 residues. Germline V gene lookup returns CDR1 DFQATT and CDR2 SNEGSKA (reference sequence). CDR3: CSARKPGVLVEQFF. CDR3 DNA sequence: TGCAGTGCCAGGAAGCCGGGGGTATTGGTTGAGCAGTTCTTC.

The J gene is TRBJ2-7, the V gene TRBV14; no reliable D call. Trimming pared 0 bases from V and 0 bases from J, leaving 12 bases between. CDR1 and CDR2 (germline): SGHDN, FVKESK. This CDR3 region has 16 residues. The DNA of the CDR3 is TGTGCCAGCAGCCAAGAGGGTCAGGCGATCTCCTACGAGCAGTACTTC. This translates into CASSQEGQAISYEQYF.

In this sample, this clonotype turned up a few times. V usage is TRBV5-1 and J usage is TRBJ2-7, with 9 bases fitting TRBD1. The CDR3 runs to 16 residues. CDR1 is SGHRS, CDR2 YFSETQ, per germline. V lost 3 bases and J lost 6; bases outside the gene matches: 13. The CDR3 DNA reads as TGCGCCAGCAGCTCTCCGCCGGGACAGGGTCCCAGCGAGCAGTACTTC. It yields the protein CASSSPPGQGPSEQYF.

V usage is TRBV3-1 and J usage is TRBJ1-4, with D unresolved. Deletions cut 1 base from V and 0 bases from J, with 6 bases between. The CDR3 totals 15 residues. CDR1 is LGHDT, CDR2 YNNKEL, per germline (reference sequence). Here the CDR3 reads CASSQALATNEKLFF. CDR3 DNA: TGTGCCAGCAGCCAAGCCCTCGCAACTAATGAAAAACTGTTTTTT.

The chain links TRBV7-9 to TRBJ1-4; 7 bases align to TRBD1. The CDR3 length is 14 residues. J was trimmed by 4 bases and V by 6 bases; bases with no gene match: 5. Germline CDR1 and CDR2: SEHNR and FQNEAQ (reference sequence). The CDR3 loop reads CASSYRGINEKLFF. As DNA, the CDR3 is TGTGCCAGCAGTTACAGGGGAATTAATGAAAAACTGTTTTTT.

The rearrangement uses TRBV30 and TRBJ2-3; 7 bases map to TRBD2. Germline assignment: CDR1 GTSNPN and CDR2 SVGIG (reference sequence). The CDR3 contains 15 residues. Trimming removed 2 bases from V and 3 bases from J; junction bases left unmatched: 8. DNA for the CDR3: TGTGCCTGGAGTACGGGACGAGCGGGAACAGATACGCAGTATTTT. This gives the protein CAWSTGRAGTDTQYF.

Comments on this clonotype: A read error is possible here, since a much larger clone lies one base away. V gene TRBV20-1 combines with J gene TRBJ2-7; 10 positions match TRBD2. Germline lookup yields CDR1 DFQATT and CDR2 SNEGSKA (reference sequence). V shed 5 bases, J shed 3 bases, and the junction held 10 bases outside the gene matches. This CDR3 comprises 15 residues. For the CDR3, the DNA is TGCAGTGCTCCTAATAGGACTAGCGGATACTACGAGCAGTACTTC. It translates to CSAPNRTSGYYEQYF.

In this sample, this clonotype turned up many times. CDR3 DNA sequence: TGTGCCATCAGTGAGTCCAATGAGGATGAGCAGTTCTTC. Protein sequence: CAISESNEDEQFF. The J gene is TRBJ2-1, the V gene TRBV10-3, with D uncertain. V was clipped by 0 bases and J by 8 bases, with 8 bases between them. The CDR3 is 13 amino acids. Looked up from germline, CDR1 is ENHRY and CDR2 is SYGVKD.

The chain joins TRBV29-1 to TRBJ1-1; 8 bases agree with TRBD1. Germline assignment: CDR1 SQVTM and CDR2 ANQGSEA. Germline trimming cut 7 bases from V and 4 bases from J; bases unmatched to any gene: 8. The CDR3 contains 13 residues. CDR3 amino acids: CSGKTGEATEAFF. CDR3 DNA sequence: TGCAGCGGAAAGACAGGGGAGGCCACTGAAGCTTTCTTT.

The V gene is TRBV25-1, the J gene TRBJ2-5, with 11 nucleotides matching TRBD1. The J call may not be correct, given that the DNA end is closer to TRBJ2-4. The CDR3 spans 15 residues. CDR1 MGHDK and CDR2 SYGVNS come from the germline V gene. The CDR3 here is CASSGRTGGMYIQYF. As DNA, the CDR3 is TGTGCCAGCAGTGGTAGGACAGGGGGCATGTACATTCAGTACTTC.

The chain recombines TRBV6-6 with TRBJ1-2, with D unresolved. The V gene's germline CDR1 is MNHNY and CDR2 SVGAGI (reference sequence). This CDR3 is built from 13 residues. V was pared by 2 bases and J by 8 bases, with 12 bases between. DNA for the CDR3: TGTGCCAGCAGTTACGTAAGGGAAGGCGGCTACACCTTC. Its protein product is CASSYVREGGYTF.

The chain employs TRBV20-1 and TRBJ1-5; no clear D gene. The CDR3 spans 13 residues. The ends were cut back, 4 bases at V and 0 bases at J, with 7 bases in the middle. Germline assignment: CDR1 DFQATT and CDR2 SNEGSKA (reference sequence). The CDR3 region is CSANMDSNQPQHF. The CDR3 DNA reads TGCAGTGCTAACATGGATAGCAATCAGCCCCAGCATTTT.

This chain uses TRBV6-5 with TRBJ1-2; 9 bases fit TRBD1. This CDR3 region has 14 residues. V shed 2 bases, J shed 7 bases, and the junction held 5 bases outside the gene matches. The V gene's germline CDR1 is MNHEY and CDR2 SVGAGI. The CDR3 loop is CASSYNTGGSGYTF. The CDR3 DNA reads as TGTGCCAGCAGTTACAATACAGGGGGCTCTGGCTACACCTTC.

This clonotype occurred a few times. The chain couples TRBV12-3 or TRBV12-4 to TRBJ1-2, with 10 bases lining up with TRBD1. This CDR3 has 12 amino acids. The ends lost 6 bases at V and 7 bases at J; junction bases unmatched: 2. CDR3 coding DNA: TGTGCCAGCAGGACAGGGGGCGTTGGCTACACCTTC. Translating gives CASRTGGVGYTF.

The chain combines TRBV5-1 with TRBJ2-1, with D perhaps TRBD2 (6 bases). This CDR3 is built from 11 residues. Trimming pared 4 bases from V and 11 bases from J, leaving 10 bases between. From germline, CDR1 is SGHRS and CDR2 YFSETQ. CDR3: CASSGDLQQFF. The CDR3 DNA sequence: TGCGCCAGCAGCGGGGACTTACAGCAGTTCTTC.

The chain carries TRBV7-2 and TRBJ2-1; 10 bases map to TRBD1. V shed 4 bases, J shed 9 bases, and the junction held 9 bases outside the gene matches. The germline V gene encodes CDR1 SGHTA and CDR2 FQGNSA. The CDR3 covers 15 residues. DNA of the CDR3: TGTGCCAGCAGCTCCTCGGGACAGGGGAGCTCTGAGCAGTTCTTC. Translation gives CASSSSGQGSSEQFF.

This clonotype was counted only a few times. This chain joins TRBV3-1 and TRBJ1-4, with D possibly matching TRBD1 (5 bases). The CDR3 runs 16 residues. Germline V gene data show CDR1 as LGHDT and CDR2 as YNNKEL (reference sequence). Trimming removed 1 base at V and 8 bases at J, with 17 bases between. The CDR3: CASSQGGRAPIEKLFF. DNA of the CDR3: TGTGCCAGCAGCCAAGGAGGCAGGGCTCCGATCGAAAAACTGTTTTTT.

This clonotype was detected a few times. The chain employs TRBV20-1 and TRBJ2-5, with 8 bases matching TRBD1. The J call may be faulty, since TRBJ2-7 better matches the DNA end. The CDR3 sequence is 16 residues long. Germline CDR1 DFQATT, CDR2 SNEGSKA (reference sequence). The CDR3 sequence is CSARLRVGQGRDEQYF. The CDR3 DNA reads TGCAGTGCTAGATTAAGGGTAGGACAGGGTCGGGACGAGCAGTACTTC.

A few counts support this clonotype. In DNA, the CDR3 is TGCAGTGCCGCAACAGACTTTAGCACAGATACGCAGTATTTT. Amino acids: CSAATDFSTDTQYF. V is TRBV20-1 and J is TRBJ2-3; D not resolved. Germline assignment: CDR1 DFQATT and CDR2 SNEGSKA (reference sequence). The CDR3 extends over 14 amino acids. V lost 6 bases and J lost 0, with 13 bases in between.

The CDR3: CASSPLTGTENIQYF. CDR3 in DNA: TGTGCCAGCAGCCCCTTGACCGGGACAGAAAACATTCAGTACTTC. The gene calls are TRBV7-9 and TRBJ2-4; TRBD1 matches 7 bases. Per the germline V gene, CDR1 is SEHNR and CDR2 is FQNEAQ (reference sequence). The CDR3 runs to 15 residues. V gave up 5 bases and J gave up 5 bases; unmatched junction bases: 9.

Only a few counts were recorded for this clonotype. V is TRBV12-3 or TRBV12-4 and J is TRBJ2-1; 14 bases fit TRBD2. The length of the CDR3 is 17 residues. V shed 3 bases, J shed 8 bases, and the junction held 9 bases outside the gene matches. The CDR3, as DNA: TGTGCCAGCAGTTTCCGAAGGGGACTAGCGGGAGTGGATGAGCAGTTCTTC. It translates to CASSFRRGLAGVDEQFF.

In this sample, this clonotype turned up once. CDR3 coding DNA: TGTGCCAGCAGCCCTAGCCTCAGAAACTCTGGGGCCAACGTCCTGACTTTC. Translation gives CASSPSLRNSGANVLTF. The chain couples TRBV7-2 to TRBJ2-6; possible D gene TRBD2, 5 bases. Germline V gene lookup returns CDR1 SGHTA and CDR2 FQGNSA. There are 17 residues in the CDR3. Trimming took off 5 bases at V and 0 bases at J, with 14 bases between the two ends.